This T cell receptor beta chain was retrieved from a study of blood T cell repertoires in COVID-19 (dated by TCRdb to about 2020). Study-wide context: Collaborator samples came from the United States, Italy and Spain and covered acute and convalescent phases of COVID-19. The material from the prospective study consisted of cDNA or gDNA derived from T cells, B-cell-depleted T cells, or PBMCs. Subjects who had been exposed to COVID-19, were actively infected with it, or had recovered from it provided the deeply sampled blood TCRbeta repertoires that made up the dataset. The repertoires were released in a freely available public database meant as a resource for research on the immune response to SARS-CoV-2. Samples were obtained from the ongoing ImmuneRACE study (first 160 participants) and from over 1,000 subjects provided by 6 global collaborators. A de-identified subject ID, COVID-19 status, age in years and sex were almost always included in the sample metadata. HLA class I and class II types, where available, came from metadata supplied by the sample provider rather than from assay-based typing.

The full study reports these points: The amount of clinical and demographic metadata varied by source and participant and was provided uncurated.

One collaborating source in Seattle enrolled patients during active infection and followed them longitudinally through the course of disease. Whole blood was collected in K2EDTA tubes by collaborating institutions according to the institutions' own protocols. For TCRbeta analysis, collaborators shipped samples in one of three forms: frozen whole blood, isolated PBMCs, or DNA extracted from either of those sample types. Reading the germline V gene gives CDR1 SGHDT and CDR2 YYEEEE. Including the terminal cysteine and phenylalanine, the CDR3 comprises 12 residues. Only CDR3 DNA remains: 36 bases, in frame from the first base. V and J lose 2 bases and 4 bases, and a span of 6 bases separates them. The immunoSEQ Assay, a bias-controlled multiplex PCR, was used to amplify TCRbeta CDR3 regions from genomic DNA. Per the source publication's procedure: Nucleated cell counts per sample were estimated from amplification of reference gene primers within the assay. To quantify the absolute abundance of each unique TCRbeta CDR3 rearrangement, sequence reads were collapsed and filtered. Productive Simpson clonality was computed per sample as the square root of Simpson's diversity index over productive rearrangements. TCRdb holds this immuneACCESS table with in-frame rearrangements only. Some clones are missing; in checked studies, unresolved V genes explain under half, and the rest has no known cause. V, J and clone size reflect that table, while D and trimming were determined from the DNA. A total of approximately 350,000 clones appear in this sample, 70% to 90% of them only once. Together, the top ten hold less than 9% of the sample.

Of note for this clone: Its cognate antigen has yet to be identified. No base qualities exist here, and no much larger clone lies one base off it.

The sequenced sample consisted of peripheral blood. The chain uses TRBV5-6 and TRBJ1-2; the D gene remains uncertain. The clonotype originates from a woman aged 60 to 75 with COVID-19, enrolled during active disease. Here is the DNA: TGTGCCAGCAGCTTATTTAGCTATGGCTACACCTTC. Protein translation: CASSLFSYGYTF.